The rows below give T cell receptor beta chains drawn from one sample of a study of blood T cell dynamics during melanoma immunotherapy. The table came from immunoSEQ multiplex PCR; TCRdb's copy has only in-frame clones and leaves some out. The repertoire includes roughly 29,000 clones, around 80% of them detected once, and under 13% sits in the top ten. Material: blood, obtained from a patient treated with checkpoint blockade. Source of these receptors: a human donor with melanoma. CDR3s include the opening cysteine and the closing phenylalanine or tryptophan. The D gene is left open where the match is weak. Clone size appears in some rows only: once, few, many, or a class for an expanded clone.

>.|TRBV7-9|TRBJ1-2|once
CASSLGTELAGYTF
TGTGCCAGCAGCTTAGGAACCGAACTAGCCGGCTACACCTTC
>TRBD2|TRBV4-1|TRBJ2-2|.
CASSQLPSGSNTGELFF
TGCGCCAGCAGCCAACTTCCTAGCGGGAGCAACACCGGGGAGCTGTTTTTT
>.|TRBV6-1|TRBJ1-1|.
CASSPDSEAFF
TGTGCCAGCAGCCCCGACAGTGAAGCTTTCTTT
>.|TRBV5-1|TRBJ1-1|few
CASSLARVTEAFF
TGCGCCAGCAGCTTGGCCAGGGTAACTGAAGCTTTCTTT
>TRBD2|TRBV6-5|TRBJ2-3|.
CASSPSGGRTDTQYF
TGTGCCAGCAGTCCGAGCGGGGGGCGCACAGATACGCAGTATTTT
>.|TRBV28|TRBJ2-7|few
CASSWRLATAYEQYF
TGTGCCAGCAGTTGGCGTCTAGCTACCGCCTACGAGCAGTACTTC
>TRBD2|TRBV4-1|TRBJ2-1|.
CASSQDDLAGGYNEQFF
TGCGCCAGCAGCCAAGATGACCTAGCGGGAGGTTACAATGAGCAGTTCTTC
>TRBD1|TRBV7-9|TRBJ1-2|.
CASSSGQENYGYTF
TGTGCCAGCAGCTCGGGACAGGAAAACTATGGCTACACCTTC
>TRBD2|TRBV4-3|TRBJ2-3|.
CASSQERTGGTDTQYF
TGCGCCAGCAGCCAAGAAAGGACGGGGGGGACAGATACGCAGTATTTT
>.|TRBV5-5|TRBJ2-3|.
CASSLEAGADTQYF
TGTGCCAGCAGCTTGGAGGCAGGGGCAGATACGCAGTATTTT
>.|TRBV28|TRBJ2-1|once
CASSPRWGGVDNEQFF
TGTGCCAGCAGTCCAAGATGGGGGGGCGTTGATAATGAGCAGTTCTTC
>.|TRBV19|TRBJ1-5|.
CASSREGVSSNQPQHF
TGTGCCAGTAGCAGGGAGGGGGTTAGTAGCAATCAGCCCCAGCATTTT
>.|TRBV6-1|TRBJ2-3|few
CASSASAGTPLTDTQYF
TGTGCCAGCAGTGCGAGCGCCGGGACTCCCCTCACAGATACGCAGTATTTT
>.|TRBV21-1|TRBJ1-1|.
CASSDSGTANTEAFF
TGTGCCAGCAGCGACTCCGGGACAGCCAACACTGAAGCTTTCTTT
>.|TRBV4-3|TRBJ1-1|.
CASSQDRGREAFF
TGCGCCAGCAGCCAAGATCGAGGGCGAGAAGCTTTCTTT
>.|TRBV29-1|TRBJ2-3|.
CSASFGQPTDTQYF
TGCAGCGCCTCCTTCGGACAGCCCACAGATACGCAGTATTTT
>TRBD1|TRBV7-9|TRBJ2-3|.
CASSRGDRVEDTQYF
TGTGCCAGCAGCCGGGGCGACAGGGTGGAAGATACGCAGTATTTT
>TRBD1|TRBV7-9|TRBJ2-3|.
CASSLVGGWTDTQYF
TGTGCCAGCAGCTTAGTAGGGGGCTGGACAGATACGCAGTATTTT
>.|TRBV6-1|TRBJ1-2|.
CASSENNYGYTF
TGTGCCAGCAGTGAGAATAACTATGGCTACACCTTC
>.|TRBV19|TRBJ1-6|.
CASSLGDTLNSPLHF
TGTGCCAGTAGTTTGGGGGACACCCTTAATTCACCCCTCCACTTT
>.|TRBV28|TRBJ1-1|.
CASHSTGLNTEAFF
TGTGCCAGCCATTCGACGGGGCTGAACACTGAAGCTTTCTTT
>.|TRBV7-9|TRBJ2-5|.
CASSQIVEETQYF
TGTGCCAGCAGCCAAATCGTAGAAGAGACCCAGTACTTC
>.|TRBV11-2|TRBJ2-1|.
CASSLGVVGEQFF
TGTGCCAGCAGCTTAGGTGTAGTAGGTGAGCAGTTCTTC
>TRBD1|TRBV30|TRBJ1-1|few
CAWDQGGNTEAFF
TGTGCCTGGGATCAGGGGGGGAACACTGAAGCTTTCTTT
>.|TRBV28|TRBJ2-2|.
CASRLIQGTGELFF
TGTGCCAGCAGGTTAATACAGGGCACCGGGGAGCTGTTTTTT
>.|TRBV7-2|TRBJ2-7|.
CASSSGSPYSYEQYF
TGTGCCAGCAGCTCAGGCAGCCCATACTCTTACGAGCAGTACTTC
>.|TRBV10-3|TRBJ1-1|few
CAISEIGQNTEAFF
TGTGCCATCAGTGAGATCGGACAGAACACTGAAGCTTTCTTT
>.|TRBV7-2|TRBJ2-7|.
CASSLAGGLNEQYF
TGTGCCAGCAGCTTAGCGGGGGGGCTAAACGAGCAGTACTTC
>TRBD2|TRBV4-2|TRBJ2-7|.
CASSQGTSGVGYEQYF
TGTGCCAGCAGCCAAGGAACTAGCGGGGTGGGCTACGAGCAGTACTTC
>TRBD1|TRBV4-1|TRBJ2-7|.
CASSQALGTGLYEQYF
TGCGCCAGCAGCCAGGCCTTGGGGACAGGGTTATACGAGCAGTACTTC
>TRBD2|TRBV5-6|TRBJ2-7|large
CASSGLASSYEQYF
TGTGCCAGCAGCGGACTAGCGAGCTCCTACGAGCAGTACTTC
>.|TRBV7-9|TRBJ2-7|.
CASSLGTAGYEQYF
TGTGCCAGCAGCTTAGGTACTGCTGGGTACGAGCAGTACTTC